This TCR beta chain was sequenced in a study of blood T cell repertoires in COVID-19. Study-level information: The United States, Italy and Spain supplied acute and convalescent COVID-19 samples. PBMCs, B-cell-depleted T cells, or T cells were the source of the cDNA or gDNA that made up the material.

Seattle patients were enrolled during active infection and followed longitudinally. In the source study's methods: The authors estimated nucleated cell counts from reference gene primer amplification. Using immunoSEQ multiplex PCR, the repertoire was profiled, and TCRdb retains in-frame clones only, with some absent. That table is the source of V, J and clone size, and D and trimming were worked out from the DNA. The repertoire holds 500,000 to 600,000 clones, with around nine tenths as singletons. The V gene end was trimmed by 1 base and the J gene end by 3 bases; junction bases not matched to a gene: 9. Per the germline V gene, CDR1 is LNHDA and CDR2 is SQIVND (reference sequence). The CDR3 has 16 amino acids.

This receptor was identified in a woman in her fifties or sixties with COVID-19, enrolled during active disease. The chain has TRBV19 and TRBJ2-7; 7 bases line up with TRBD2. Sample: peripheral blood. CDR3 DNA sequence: TGTGCCAGTAGTATAGTGGGAGGGGCTGGGATCTACGAGCAGTACTTC. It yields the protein CASSIVGGAGIYEQYF. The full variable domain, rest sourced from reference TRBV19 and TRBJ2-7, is DGGITQSPKYLFRKEGQNVTLSCEQNLNHDAMYWYRQDPGQGLRLIYYSQIVNDFQKGDIAEGYSVSREKKESFPLTVTSAQKNPTAFYLCASSIVGGAGIYEQYFGPGTRLTVT.